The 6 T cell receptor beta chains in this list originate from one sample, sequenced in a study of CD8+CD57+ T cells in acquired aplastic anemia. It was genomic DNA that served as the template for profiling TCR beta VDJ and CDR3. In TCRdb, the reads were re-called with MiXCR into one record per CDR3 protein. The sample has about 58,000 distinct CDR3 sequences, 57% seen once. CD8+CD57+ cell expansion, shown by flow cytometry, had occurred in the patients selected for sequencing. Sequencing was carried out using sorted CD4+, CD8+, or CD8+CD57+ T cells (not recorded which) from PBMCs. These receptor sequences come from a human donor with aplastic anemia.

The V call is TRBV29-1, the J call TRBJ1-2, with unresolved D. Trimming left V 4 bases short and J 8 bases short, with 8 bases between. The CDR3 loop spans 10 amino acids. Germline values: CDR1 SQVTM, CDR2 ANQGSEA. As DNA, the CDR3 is TGCAGCGTTGTGGAAGCCGGCTACACCTTC. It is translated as CSVVEAGYTF.

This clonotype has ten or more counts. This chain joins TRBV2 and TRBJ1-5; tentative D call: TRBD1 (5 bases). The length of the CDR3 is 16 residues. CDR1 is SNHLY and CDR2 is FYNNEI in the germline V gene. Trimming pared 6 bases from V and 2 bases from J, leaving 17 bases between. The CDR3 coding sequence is TGTGCCAGCAGAGCCCCGGGGGGAAGCGGCAATCAGCCCCAGCATTTT. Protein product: CASRAPGGSGNQPQHF.

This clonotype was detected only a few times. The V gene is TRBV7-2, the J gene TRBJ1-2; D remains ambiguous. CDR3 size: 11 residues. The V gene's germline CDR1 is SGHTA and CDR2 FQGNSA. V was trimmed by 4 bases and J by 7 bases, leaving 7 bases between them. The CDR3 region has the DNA TGTGCCAGCAGCTCCCTCGGTGGCTACACCTTC. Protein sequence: CASSSLGGYTF.

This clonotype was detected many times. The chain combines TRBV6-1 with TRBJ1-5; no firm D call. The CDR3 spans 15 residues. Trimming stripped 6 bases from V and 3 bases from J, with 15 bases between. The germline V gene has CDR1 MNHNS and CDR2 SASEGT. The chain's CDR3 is CASREWWQNNQPQHF. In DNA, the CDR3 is TGTGCCAGCAGAGAGTGGTGGCAGAACAATCAGCCCCAGCATTTT.

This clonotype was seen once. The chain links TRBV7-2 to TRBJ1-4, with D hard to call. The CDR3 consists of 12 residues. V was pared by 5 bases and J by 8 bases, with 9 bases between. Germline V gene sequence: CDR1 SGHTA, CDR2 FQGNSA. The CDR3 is CASSGREEKLFF. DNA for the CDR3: TGTGCCAGCAGCGGGAGGGAGGAAAAACTGTTTTTT.

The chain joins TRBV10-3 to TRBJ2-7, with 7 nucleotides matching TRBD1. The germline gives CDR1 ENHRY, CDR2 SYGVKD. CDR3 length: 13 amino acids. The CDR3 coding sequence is TGTGCCAGCAGTGAGGTGAGGGGGCATGAGCAGTACGTC. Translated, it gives CASSEVRGHEQYV.